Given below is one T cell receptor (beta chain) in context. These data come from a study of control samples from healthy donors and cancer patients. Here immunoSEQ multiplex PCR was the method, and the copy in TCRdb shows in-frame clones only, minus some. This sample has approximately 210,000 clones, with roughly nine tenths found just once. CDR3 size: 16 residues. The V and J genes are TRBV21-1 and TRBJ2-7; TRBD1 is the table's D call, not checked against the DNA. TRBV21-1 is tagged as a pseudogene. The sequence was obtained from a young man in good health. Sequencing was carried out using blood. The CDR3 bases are TGTGCCAGCTCAAAGGGCGGGGACAGGGGTCGGTACGAGCAGTACTTC. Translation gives CASSKGGDRGRYEQYF.